This entry features one TCR beta chain sequence. This clone was counted between two and nine times. It has no known antigen specificity. No base-level quality is on record; no much larger clone is a single base apart. Patients with a history of autoimmune disease or receiving systemic immunosuppression were excluded from the trial. In every dose cohort, peripheral blood was drawn for TCR sequencing at baseline, cycle 4 day 1, and cycle 7 day 1. The samples were drawn from a first-in-human, open-label, multicenter phase I dose-escalation trial of ivuxolimab. Adults with locally advanced or metastatic melanoma, renal cell carcinoma, hepatocellular carcinoma or head and neck squamous cell carcinoma were enrolled in the trial. Before TCR sequencing, CD4+ and CD8+ T cells were separately sorted from peripheral blood. Genomic DNA was extracted from sorted cells for sequencing of the TCRbeta CDR3 region. The immunoSEQ Assay was used to sequence the TCRbeta CDR3 regions. TCRdb holds this immuneACCESS table with in-frame rearrangements only. Some clones are missing; in checked studies, unresolved V genes explain under half, and the rest has no known cause. This sample has fewer than 75,000 clones in its table, and 87% of those were observed once. The ten largest clones capture under 3.5% of the sample.

This specimen comes from a study of OX40 agonist ivuxolimab in advanced cancers. With respect to the entire study: Ivuxolimab was a fully human IgG2 agonistic monoclonal antibody targeting the costimulatory receptor OX40 (CD134). Intravenous ivuxolimab was administered to patients every 2 weeks at six dose levels: 0.01, 0.1, 0.3, 1.5, 3 and 10 mg/kg. Of the roughly 51 dose-escalation patients, hepatocellular carcinoma was present in about 20, melanoma in some 15, renal cell carcinoma in 9 and head and neck cancer in 9. A male proportion of 82.7% and a mean age of roughly 55 years, ranging from roughly 23 to 90, were recorded for the dose-escalation cohort. Patients were allowed to have had prior anti-PD-1, anti-PD-L1 or anti-CTLA-4 therapy, and less than 45% of the dose-escalation patients had previously received checkpoint inhibitors. Three dose-escalation patients achieved partial responses, one with hepatocellular carcinoma and two with cutaneous melanoma. The purpose of peripheral TCRbeta sequencing was to test whether ivuxolimab changed TCR sequence diversity and led to clonal T-cell expansion. The paper covers the monotherapy dose-escalation part of the phase I ivuxolimab trial, which included N of about 50 patients.

V is shortened by 11 bases, J by 1 base, and the region joining them spans 12 bases. Spanning cysteine to phenylalanine, the CDR3 consists of 13 amino acids. The read is trimmed to its CDR3 DNA, 39 bases read in frame from base 1. Taken from the germline V gene, the CDR1 and CDR2 loops are SNHLY and FYNNEI. Summary of the overall study and its limitations: After ivuxolimab, CD8+ T cells had more expanded clones than CD4+ T cells on average. Antigen specificity was not determined for the clonally expanded peripheral T cells. In the 0.1-3.0 mg/kg groups, partial responders were among the patients with the lowest normalized peripheral clonal expansion, particularly in CD8+ T cells. Low levels of normalized T-cell clonal expansion were also seen in some patients who did not respond. At doses of 0.1 to 3.0 mg/kg, clonal expansion of both CD4+ and CD8+ T cells in blood was seen between baseline and week 6.

The rearrangement joined TRBV2 to TRBJ2-1, with no reliable assignment of the D segment. The origin of this receptor is an adult with an advanced solid tumor such as melanoma, head and neck, liver or kidney cancer. The specimen comprised CD4+ or CD8+ T cells sorted from blood, sampled in a trial of the OX40 agonist ivuxolimab. The CDR3 loop reads CAGRRSSYNEQFF. The DNA sequence is given as TGTGCCGGTCGGCGATCGTCCTACAATGAGCAGTTCTTC. Extended through the reference TRBV2 and TRBJ2-1 proteins, this CDR3 yields the full variable domain: EPEVTQTPSHQVTQMGQEVILRCVPISNHLYFYWYRQILGQKVEFLVSFYNNEISEKSEIFDDQFSVERPDGSNFTLKIRSTKLEDSAMYFCAGRRSSYNEQFFGPGTRLTVL.